One sample yielded the 25 T cell receptor beta chains listed below, sequenced in a study of shared clonotypes between healthy human individuals. CD8 cells classed as naive were CD45RO-negative and positively selected for CCR7, excluding terminally differentiated effector memory CD45RA+ cells. Libraries were prepared by immunoSEQ multiplex PCR; TCRdb keeps only in-frame clonotypes and omits some of them. The table shows about 2.2 million clones, with just under 95% occurring only once. Sequences were obtained from naive CD8+ T cells from PBMCs. These receptor sequences come from a young man in good health. Some clones in this sample may be carry-over from other donors' samples.

The chain employs TRBV7-2 and TRBJ2-7, with 8 bases that match TRBD2. Germline CDR1 SGHTA, CDR2 FQGNSA. V shed 4 bases and J 4 bases; nucleotides not matched to a gene: 12. This CDR3 region has 16 residues. The CDR3 bases are TGTGCCAGCAGCTCCCGGACTAGCAGTAGCCCATACGAGCAGTACTTC. This sequence encodes CASSSRTSSSPYEQYF.

CDR3 region: CASKTRDTNTGELFF. DNA for the CDR3: TGTGCCAGCAAAACCCGGGACACAAACACCGGGGAGCTGTTTTTT. V and J are TRBV27 and TRBJ2-2, with D perhaps TRBD1 (6 bases). Looked up from germline, CDR1 is MNHEY and CDR2 is SMNVEV (reference sequence). The CDR3 spans 15 residues. The ends were cut back, 7 bases at V and 2 bases at J, with 14 bases in the middle.

The rearrangement links TRBV28 to TRBJ2-7; 12 bases agree with TRBD2. Germline CDR1 MDHEN, CDR2 SYDVKM. V lost 3 bases to trimming and J lost 5 bases; unmatched junction nucleotides: 8. The CDR3 has 16 residues. The CDR3 bases are TGTGCCAGCAGTTTGACTCGACTAGCGGGAGTACACGAGCAGTACTTC. Its translation is CASSLTRLAGVHEQYF.

The rearrangement links TRBV11-1 to TRBJ2-1; a weak D match, TRBD2 (6 bases). CDR1 and CDR2 from the germline V gene are SGHAT and FQDESV (reference sequence). There are 15 residues in the CDR3. V shed 5 bases and J shed 8 bases, with 19 bases lying between them. In nucleotides, the CDR3 is TGTGCCAGCAGCCCCGCGGGAAATCGTCTCGATGAGCAGTTCTTC. It yields the protein CASSPAGNRLDEQFF.

This chain connects TRBV7-6 to TRBJ2-3; D could derive from TRBD1 or TRBD2 (5 bases each). The CDR3 runs 16 residues. CDR1 is SGHVS, CDR2 FNYEAQ, per germline. V was pared by 5 bases and J by 5 bases, with 20 bases between. CDR3 DNA: TGTGCCAGCAGCGGAGGAGTGGCAGCTCAGGGAGATACGCAGTATTTT. This sequence encodes CASSGGVAAQGDTQYF.

V is TRBV19 and J is TRBJ1-2; D might be TRBD1 (5 bases). Trimming left V 5 bases short and J 4 bases short, with 11 bases between. The CDR3 extends over 13 amino acids. The germline V gene has CDR1 LNHDA and CDR2 SQIVND (reference sequence). The chain's CDR3 is CASSAGRGYGYTF. The CDR3 DNA follows: TGTGCCAGTAGTGCGGGACGGGGCTATGGCTACACCTTC.

The chain links TRBV4-3 to TRBJ2-3; maybe TRBD2 (5 bases). The germline V and J ends were trimmed by 6 bases and 4 bases, with 20 bases remaining between them. Germline CDR1 and CDR2: LGHNA and YSLEER. This CDR3 has 16 residues. CDR3 protein: CASRASPSARADTQYF. The CDR3 DNA reads TGCGCCAGCAGAGCATCCCCTTCGGCGAGGGCAGATACGCAGTATTTT.

This sequence joins TRBV5-1 and TRBJ2-7; 9 bases fit TRBD1. The J segment lost 1 base and the V segment lost 3 bases, leaving 8 bases of the junction unmatched. This CDR3 contains 16 residues. CDR1 is SGHRS, CDR2 YFSETQ, per germline. The DNA for the CDR3 is TGCGCCAGCAGCTGGGGACAGGGTTTGACTTCCTACGAGCAGTACTTC. As protein: CASSWGQGLTSYEQYF.

The chain recombines TRBV30 with TRBJ1-1; TRBD1 is a possible D gene (6 bases). The CDR3 runs 13 residues. Germline-derived CDR1 and CDR2 are GTSNPN and SVGIG (reference sequence). Trimming took 4 bases from V and 3 from J, leaving 12 bases between them. CDR3 protein: CAWNGQGHTEAFF. The CDR3 DNA sequence: TGTGCCTGGAATGGGCAGGGGCACACTGAAGCTTTCTTT.

V usage is TRBV5-8 and J usage is TRBJ2-7; possibly TRBD1 for D (7 bases). The CDR3 totals 15 residues. The V and J ends lost 0 bases and 3 bases respectively, with 13 bases between them. Germline values: CDR1 SGHTS, CDR2 YDEGEE. The CDR3 region has the DNA TGTGCCAGCAGCTTGGCCGCGGGACAGCTCTACGAGCAGTACTTC. Its protein is CASSLAAGQLYEQYF.

The gene calls are TRBV29-1 and TRBJ2-1; 11 bases fit TRBD2. The CDR3 has 17 amino acids. Germline lookup yields CDR1 SQVTM and CDR2 ANQGSEA. The J segment lost 8 bases and the V segment lost 7 bases, leaving 19 bases of the junction unmatched. The CDR3 sequence is CSADGGATSGSWDEQFF. Here the CDR3 DNA reads TGCAGCGCCGATGGAGGGGCTACTAGCGGGAGCTGGGATGAGCAGTTCTTC.

The chain couples TRBV27 to TRBJ2-3; 8 nucleotides line up with TRBD2. The length of the CDR3 is 14 residues. The V segment lost 2 bases and the J segment 5 bases; nucleotides outside the gene matches: 3. CDR1 is MNHEY and CDR2 is SMNVEV in the germline V gene (reference sequence). The CDR3, as DNA: TGTGCCAGCAGTTTAAGCCTAGCGGGAGATACGCAGTATTTT. This gives the protein CASSLSLAGDTQYF.

The chain has TRBV7-2 and TRBJ2-7, with TRBD2 identical over 8 bases. The junction had 6 bases not matched to a gene; V was cut back by 6 bases and J by 2 bases. This CDR3 has 14 residues. From germline, CDR1 is SGHTA and CDR2 FQGNSA. CDR3 nucleotides: TGTGCCAGCAGTTCTGGAGCGGGAGCCTACGAGCAGTACTTC. Encoded protein: CASSSGAGAYEQYF. Using reference TRBV7-2 and TRBJ2-7 for the parts outside the CDR3, the full variable domain is GAGVSQSPSNKVTEKGKDVELRCDPISGHTALYWYRQSLGQGLEFLIYFQGNSAPDKSGLPSDRFSAERTGGSVSTLTIQRTQQEDSAVYLCASSSGAGAYEQYFGPGTRLTVT.

This clone was counted between two and nine times. In the same sample, other DNA sequences code for this CDR3. The V and J genes are TRBV29-1 and TRBJ2-2; D not resolved. Germline V lookup: CDR1 SQVTM, CDR2 ANQGSEA. Trimming cost V 6 bases and J 2 bases, with 10 bases left between them. This CDR3 spans 13 amino acids. The CDR3 DNA reads TGCAGCGTGGTCAAGGCTAACACCGGGGAGCTGTTTTTT. Its protein product is CSVVKANTGELFF.

The CDR3 bases are TGTGCCAGCAGCCCCCGGGGGAGGGGGAACACTGAAGCTTTCTTT. It encodes CASSPRGRGNTEAFF. The chain employs TRBV9 and TRBJ1-1, with TRBD1 as a possible D gene (5 bases). V lost 4 bases and J lost 1, with 14 bases in between. The CDR3 sequence is 15 residues long. Germline V lookup: CDR1 SGDLS, CDR2 YYNGEE. The variable domain in full, completed from reference TRBV9 and TRBJ1-1, reads DSGVTQTPKHLITATGQRVTLRCSPRSGDLSVYWYQQSLDQGLQFLIQYYNGEERAKGNILERFSAQQFPDLHSELNLSSLELGDSALYFCASSPRGRGNTEAFFGQGTRLTVV.

V is TRBV13 and J is TRBJ2-1; TRBD2 matches 7 bases. J lost 4 bases, V lost 5 bases, and 5 bases had no gene match. The germline gives CDR1 PRHDT, CDR2 FYEKMQ (reference sequence). The CDR3 sequence is 14 residues long. In DNA, the CDR3 is TGTGCCAGCAGCGGGAGCGGGGCTTACAATGAGCAGTTCTTC. Translation: CASSGSGAYNEQFF. The full variable domain, its missing parts supplied by reference TRBV13 and TRBJ2-1, is AAGVIQSPRHLIKEKRETATLKCYPIPRHDTVYWYQQGPGQDPQFLISFYEKMQSDKGSIPDRFSAQQFSDYHSELNMSSLELGDSALYFCASSGSGAYNEQFFGPGTRLTVL.

V gene TRBV28 combines with J gene TRBJ2-1, with D possibly being TRBD2 (6 bases). Between the trimmed V and J ends, which lost 1 base and 7 bases, there was a span of 14 bases. CDR1 is MDHEN, CDR2 SYDVKM, per germline. The CDR3 loop spans 15 amino acids. The CDR3 DNA reads as TGTGCCAGCAGTTTATTGGCGGGGAAAGGAAATGAGCAGTTCTTC. Encoded protein: CASSLLAGKGNEQFF.

This rearrangement joins TRBV19 to TRBJ2-7, with D unresolved. Trimming took 3 bases from V and 1 from J, leaving 13 bases between them. The length of the CDR3 is 15 residues. Germline V gives CDR1 LNHDA, CDR2 SQIVND (reference sequence). The CDR3 bases are TGTGCCAGTAGTATCGGCAGGTTCGGATCCTACGAGCAGTACTTC. As protein: CASSIGRFGSYEQYF.

The CDR3 protein is CAWEWTGGDEQYF. The CDR3 region has the DNA TGTGCCTGGGAATGGACCGGAGGCGACGAGCAGTACTTC. The rearrangement joins TRBV30 to TRBJ2-7, with D possibly matching TRBD2 (5 bases). CDR1 and CDR2 from the germline V gene are GTSNPN and SVGIG (reference sequence). V was clipped by 5 bases and J by 5 bases, with 16 bases between them. The CDR3 runs to 13 residues.

This chain uses TRBV2 with TRBJ2-2; D is unclear. The CDR3 totals 15 residues. V dropped 3 bases and J dropped 4 bases, with 12 bases sitting between them. The germline V gene has CDR1 SNHLY and CDR2 FYNNEI. The DNA for the CDR3 is TGTGCCAGCAGTGATTATAGGGCAAGCACCGGGGAGCTGTTTTTT. Translating gives CASSDYRASTGELFF.

The rearrangement uses TRBV28 and TRBJ1-1; a weak D match, TRBD1 (5 bases). Germline-derived CDR1 and CDR2 are MDHEN and SYDVKM. The CDR3 length is 11 residues. V was cut by 8 bases and J by 10 bases, with 14 bases left in between. In nucleotides, the CDR3 is TGTGCCAGCGCAACCGGGAGGGGAGCTTTCTTT. Protein: CASATGRGAFF.

This chain joins TRBV29-1 and TRBJ1-2, with D hard to call. Germline V gives CDR1 SQVTM, CDR2 ANQGSEA. The CDR3 has 13 residues. The ends were cut back, 7 bases at V and 6 bases at J, with 18 bases in the middle. This CDR3 is CSAPRSEGNGYTF. CDR3 bases: TGCAGCGCGCCCAGGTCGGAGGGTAATGGCTACACCTTC.

To note about this clone: The same CDR3 also results from other DNA sequences found in this sample. This CDR3 is CASSLFGGPYNEQFF. In nucleotides, the CDR3 is TGTGCCAGCAGTTTGTTCGGCGGTCCTTACAATGAGCAGTTCTTC. The genes are TRBV27 and TRBJ2-1; D is undetermined. Germline CDR1 reads MNHEY; CDR2 reads SMNVEV (reference sequence). Trimming took off 3 bases at V and 4 bases at J, with 13 bases between the two ends. The CDR3 consists of 15 residues.

This clone was observed a handful of times. Different DNA sequences within this sample yield the same CDR3. V usage is TRBV27 and J usage is TRBJ1-2; 7 bases match TRBD1. The ends lost 0 bases at V and 4 bases at J; junction bases unmatched: 5. CDR3 size: 15 residues. Germline CDR1 is MNHEY and CDR2 is SMNVEV (reference sequence). CDR3 sequence reads: CASSLSGGAGYGYTF. The DNA of the CDR3 is TGTGCCAGCAGTTTATCAGGGGGCGCCGGCTATGGCTACACCTTC.

The chain combines TRBV10-3 with TRBJ1-1; D call uncertain. This CDR3 comprises 12 residues. Trimming removed 3 bases from V and 3 bases from J, with 5 bases in between. CDR1 is ENHRY and CDR2 is SYGVKD in the germline V gene. The chain's CDR3 is CAISDWDTEAFF. In DNA form, the CDR3 reads TGTGCCATCAGTGATTGGGACACTGAAGCTTTCTTT.